This entry lists 4 T cell receptor beta chains sequenced from one sample in a study of CD8 T cells in ankylosing spondylitis. One entry per CDR3 protein results from TCRdb running MiXCR on the 5' RACE reads. The data contain about 300,000 distinct CDR3 sequences, roughly 20% of them singletons. Source material: blood, either unsorted or a sorted T cell fraction (not recorded which). The receptors originated from a female donor with ankylosing spondylitis or in good health (not recorded which).

V and J are TRBV6-5 and TRBJ2-3; 11 bases fit TRBD2. V trimming: 3 bases; J trimming: 1 base; junction bases outside the gene matches: 6. Per the germline V gene, CDR1 is MNHEY and CDR2 is SVGAGI. The CDR3 consists of 17 residues. CDR3 sequence (DNA): TGTGCCAGCAGTTATCTAGCGGGAGGTTTAGGCACAGATACGCAGTATTTT. This codes for CASSYLAGGLGTDTQYF.

This clonotype has just a few counts. CDR3 nucleotide sequence: TGTGCCAGCAGCCGGGCCGGGGGGGAAAACACTGAAGCTTTCTTT. This sequence encodes CASSRAGGENTEAFF. The gene calls are TRBV7-2 and TRBJ1-1; tentative D call: TRBD1 (5 bases). Per the germline V gene, CDR1 is SGHTA and CDR2 is FQGNSA. Trimming left V 5 bases short and J 2 bases short, with 15 bases between. The CDR3 contains 15 residues. Combining the CDR3 with reference TRBV7-2 and TRBJ1-1 gives the whole variable domain GAGVSQSPSNKVTEKGKDVELRCDPISGHTALYWYRQSLGQGLEFLIYFQGNSAPDKSGLPSDRFSAERTGGSVSTLTIQRTQQEDSAVYLCASSRAGGENTEAFFGQGTRLTVV.

This chain joins TRBV15 and TRBJ2-7; TRBD1 matches at 9 bases. CDR1 LNHNV and CDR2 YYDKDF come from the germline V gene (reference sequence). The V segment lost 2 bases and the J segment 6 bases; nucleotides outside the gene matches: 11. The CDR3 is 16 amino acids. CDR3 sequence: CATSRLTHTGGSEQYF. CDR3 coding DNA: TGTGCCACCAGCAGATTGACCCACACAGGGGGCTCCGAGCAGTACTTC.

This clonotype was seen ten or more times. V usage is TRBV29-1 and J usage is TRBJ1-5; D is uncertain. Germline-derived CDR1 and CDR2 are SQVTM and ANQGSEA. The CDR3 runs to 13 residues. Trimming left V 2 bases short and J 4 bases short, with 9 bases between. CDR3 nucleotide sequence: TGCAGCGTTGAACTGCAGCCTAATCAGCCCCAGCATTTT. Protein: CSVELQPNQPQHF.